Shown below are 2 T cell receptor beta chains from a single sample sequenced in a study of blood T cell repertoires in COVID-19. Sequencing was performed with immunoSEQ multiplex PCR; in TCRdb, only in-frame clones are kept and a portion is missing. The data contain around 29,000 clones, more than 80% of them singletons. Sequencing input: peripheral blood. The receptors originated from a man between 60 and 70 years old with acute or convalescent COVID-19.

In nucleotides, the CDR3 is TGCAGCGTTGACGGCTCTGGGGCCAACGTCCTGACTTTC. Translated, it gives CSVDGSGANVLTF. The chain couples TRBV29-1 to TRBJ2-6; no firm D call. Trimming took off 3 bases at V and 0 bases at J, with 3 bases between the two ends. CDR3 size: 13 residues. Germline V gene lookup returns CDR1 SQVTM and CDR2 ANQGSEA.

The chain has TRBV3-1 (or the pseudogene TRBV3-2) and TRBJ2-2; D ambiguous. Looked up from germline, CDR1 is LGHDT and CDR2 is YNNKEL (reference sequence). The CDR3 covers 14 residues. Trimming removed 3 bases from V and 4 bases from J, with 9 bases in between. Here the CDR3 DNA reads TGTGCCAGCAGCCACGGGTTTGTCACCGGGGAGCTGTTTTTT. Protein sequence: CASSHGFVTGELFF.